The entry that follows covers one T cell receptor (beta chain) sequence. The data stem from a study of CD4+ T cells in melanoma. Produced via immunoSEQ multiplex PCR; TCRdb's table is partial and in-frame only. Among about 18,000 clones listed, roughly 80% were seen once. The V gene's germline CDR1 is SQVTM and CDR2 ANQGSEA. Deletions cut 7 bases from V and 3 bases from J, with 9 bases between. The length of the CDR3 is 12 residues. Material for sequencing was cells from a culture (not recorded whether cultured in vitro). The chain employs TRBV29-1 and TRBJ1-4; D unresolved. The TCR was taken from a human donor with melanoma. The CDR3 DNA reads TGCAGCGCTTTAATGGCTAATGAAAAACTGTTTTTT. Amino acids: CSALMANEKLFF.